These 31 T cell receptor beta chains originate from one sample sequenced in a study of blood T cells in healthy people across ages. The authors ran a second PCR of about 6 to 11 cycles using a sample-barcoded 5' primer and a J-beta primer mix. TCRdb called the 5' RACE reads again in MiXCR, with one record for every CDR3 protein. Of about 1.5 million distinct CDR3 sequences listed, roughly 43% were seen once; the top ten hold less than 5%. The specimen sequenced was blood. Receptors were obtained from a woman younger than 35 in good health.

This sequence joins TRBV5-1 and TRBJ2-2; D is unclear. Trimming removed 2 bases at V and 0 bases at J, with 11 bases between. This CDR3 region has 16 residues. CDR1 and CDR2 from the germline V gene are SGHRS and YFSETQ. CDR3 DNA sequence: TGCGCCAGCAGCTTCGGAGCGACCCCGAACACCGGGGAGCTGTTTTTT. This translates into CASSFGATPNTGELFF.

The rearrangement links TRBV27 to TRBJ2-5, with a weak D call TRBD2 (6 bases). Matching the DNA end better, TRBJ2-4 makes the J call doubtful. In germline, CDR1 is MNHEY, CDR2 SMNVEV (reference sequence). This CDR3 is built from 14 residues. The DNA for the CDR3 is TGTGCCAGCACCTCAGGCAGGGAGGCAAACATTCAGTACTTC. Translating it yields CASTSGREANIQYF.

This chain links TRBV12-3 or TRBV12-4 with TRBJ2-2; D remains unclear. The germline V and J ends were trimmed by 6 bases and 7 bases, with 9 bases remaining between them. The CDR3 contains 12 residues. CDR3 protein: CASSPDDGELFF. The CDR3 DNA sequence: TGTGCCAGCAGCCCTGACGACGGGGAGCTGTTTTTT.

This clonotype was seen only a few times. This chain links TRBV7-8 with TRBJ2-1; D is unresolved. V was clipped by 7 bases and J by 1 base, with 17 bases between them. The CDR3 length is 16 residues. The germline CDR1 and CDR2 sequences are SGHVS and FQNEAQ. The CDR3 loop is CASKLVPLESYNEQFF. The CDR3, as DNA: TGTGCCAGCAAATTAGTCCCTTTAGAATCCTACAATGAGCAGTTCTTC. The full variable domain, in which reference TRBV7-8 and TRBJ2-1 provide the parts outside the CDR3, is GAGVSQSPRYKVAKRGQDVALRCDPISGHVSLFWYQQALGQGPEFLTYFQNEAQLDKSGLPSDRFFAERPEGSVSTLKIQRTQQEDSAVYLCASKLVPLESYNEQFFGPGTRLTVL.

This clonotype occurred once. The chain joins TRBV5-1 to TRBJ2-3; the D gene is possibly TRBD2 (7 bases). The CDR3 is 15 residues long. V was pared by 1 base and J by 5 bases, with 14 bases between. CDR1 and CDR2 from the germline V gene are SGHRS and YFSETQ. CDR3 nucleotide sequence: TGCGCCAGCAGCTTGCAAAGGGGGGGGAAAGATACGCAGTATTTT. Translated, it gives CASSLQRGGKDTQYF.

The rearrangement uses TRBV7-3 and TRBJ2-1; D is undetermined. This CDR3 has 16 amino acids. V was trimmed by 1 base and J by 0 bases, leaving 10 bases between them. Germline V gene lookup returns CDR1 SGHTA and CDR2 FQGTGA. The CDR3: CASSLIWASSYNEQFF. The CDR3 nucleotides read TGTGCCAGCAGCTTAATCTGGGCAAGCTCCTACAATGAGCAGTTCTTC.

This clonotype was detected ten times or more. This chain uses TRBV4-1 with TRBJ2-1; perhaps TRBD2 as D (6 bases). The CDR3 is 15 residues long. The V gene's germline CDR1 is MGHRA and CDR2 YSYEKL. With 1 base removed from V and 0 bases from J, the gap between germline ends came to 7 bases. This CDR3 reads CASSQVGGSYNEQFF. CDR3 nucleotides: TGCGCCAGCAGCCAAGTGGGGGGCTCCTACAATGAGCAGTTCTTC.

The rearrangement uses TRBV7-2 and TRBJ1-2; the D gene is possibly TRBD1 (6 bases). The CDR3 is 14 residues long. CDR1 is SGHTA, CDR2 FQGNSA, per germline. V gave up 5 bases and J gave up 4 bases, with 14 bases separating them. The CDR3: CASSPQGFRYGYTF. CDR3 nucleotide sequence: TGTGCCAGCAGCCCCCAGGGGTTTCGCTATGGCTACACCTTC. The whole variable domain, filled in from reference TRBV7-2 and TRBJ1-2, reads GAGVSQSPSNKVTEKGKDVELRCDPISGHTALYWYRQSLGQGLEFLIYFQGNSAPDKSGLPSDRFSAERTGGSVSTLTIQRTQQEDSAVYLCASSPQGFRYGYTFGSGTRLTVV.

This clonotype came up a few times. This sequence joins TRBV12-3 or TRBV12-4 and TRBJ2-1; 12 bases fit TRBD2. Trimming at V came to 3 bases and at J to 6 bases, leaving 6 bases not matched to a gene. The CDR3 is 16 residues long. The DNA of the CDR3 is TGTGCCAGCAGTTTTTCTTCGGGACTAGCGGGCAATGAGCAGTTCTTC. Protein product: CASSFSSGLAGNEQFF.

V gene TRBV21-1 combines with J gene TRBJ2-1; the table gives TRBD1 as D, unverified against the DNA. TRBV21-1 is tagged as a pseudogene. CDR3 length: 17 residues. CDR3 amino acids: CASTLICGGRSYNEQFF. DNA of the CDR3: TGTGCCAGCACCTTAATTTGCGGGGGTCGCTCCTACAATGAGCAGTTCTTC.

This clonotype was recorded a few times. The chain joins TRBV29-1 to TRBJ2-5, with D perhaps TRBD1 (6 bases). Germline assignment: CDR1 SQVTM and CDR2 ANQGSEA. The V end lost 4 bases, the J end lost 1 base, and 10 bases lay between the germline ends. The CDR3 sequence is 13 residues long. Written as DNA, the CDR3 is TGCAGCGTTGTCAGGGACATCCAAGAGACCCAGTACTTC. Residues: CSVVRDIQETQYF.

This clonotype occurred a few times. This rearrangement joins TRBV5-1 to TRBJ2-3, with 14 bases aligning to TRBD2. The germline gives CDR1 SGHRS, CDR2 YFSETQ. The CDR3 length is 16 residues. The junction had 7 bases not matched to a gene; V was cut back by 4 bases and J by 6 bases. This CDR3 is CASSTGLAGGYDTQYF. CDR3 nucleotides: TGCGCCAGCAGCACAGGACTAGCGGGGGGTTATGATACGCAGTATTTT.

The chain uses TRBV24-1 and TRBJ2-1; D gene unclear. The J call is uncertain, as TRBJ2-7 better fits the DNA end. CDR3 length equals 13 residues. CDR1 is KGHDR and CDR2 is SFDVKD in the germline V gene. CDR3 region: CATSDLPNNEQYF. The CDR3 DNA reads as TGTGCCACCAGTGACTTACCGAACAATGAGCAGTACTTC.

This clonotype has ten or more counts. The rearrangement links TRBV11-2 to TRBJ2-1, with a weak D call TRBD2 (5 bases). The CDR3 sequence is 14 residues long. The V gene lost 1 base and the J gene lost 8 bases, with 12 bases spanning the gap. Germline V CDR1 and CDR2: SGHAT, FQNNGV. This CDR3 is CASSLVPGGDEQFF. As DNA, the CDR3 is TGTGCCAGCAGCTTAGTCCCAGGAGGTGATGAGCAGTTCTTC. Drawing the rest from reference TRBV11-2 and TRBJ2-1, the complete variable domain is EAGVAQSPRYKIIEKRQSVAFWCNPISGHATLYWYQQILGQGPKLLIQFQNNGVVDDSQLPKDRFSAERLKGVDSTLKIQPAKLEDSAVYLCASSLVPGGDEQFFGPGTRLTVL.

The chain has TRBV5-1 and TRBJ1-1, with a weak D call TRBD1 (5 bases). Germline-derived CDR1 and CDR2 are SGHRS and YFSETQ. This CDR3 has 14 amino acids. V lost 2 bases to trimming and J lost 0 bases, with 8 bases between them. The CDR3 DNA reads TGCGCCAGCAGCTTCGACAGACTGAACACTGAAGCTTTCTTT. Amino acids: CASSFDRLNTEAFF.

This chain uses TRBV20-1 with TRBJ2-5; tentatively, D is TRBD1 (5 bases). Looked up from germline, CDR1 is DFQATT and CDR2 is SNEGSKA (reference sequence). CDR3 size: 14 residues. V lost 2 bases to trimming and J lost 5 bases, with 15 bases between them. The CDR3 protein is CSARNDRGSETQYF. The CDR3 DNA sequence: TGCAGTGCTAGAAACGACAGAGGTAGCGAGACCCAGTACTTC.

This clonotype was seen a few times. The V call is TRBV27, the J call TRBJ1-2, with a tentative D call TRBD1 (5 bases). The V and J ends lost 2 bases and 0 bases respectively, with 25 bases between them. This CDR3 spans 20 amino acids. Germline-derived CDR1 and CDR2 are MNHEY and SMNVEV (reference sequence). The CDR3 DNA sequence: TGTGCCAGCAGTTTAGTGTTTACCATAGGGGCGAGGAGTTCTAACTATGGCTACACCTTC. Protein product: CASSLVFTIGARSSNYGYTF.

A few counts support this clonotype. The chain uses TRBV7-9 and TRBJ2-4; D may be TRBD1 (5 bases). The tail of the sequence fits TRBJ2-5 better, so the J call may be wrong. The germline V gene has CDR1 SEHNR and CDR2 FQNEAQ (reference sequence). CDR3 length equals 16 residues. Here the CDR3 DNA reads TGTGCCAGCAGCCCACGAGATTTACTTCCAGGGGAGACCCAGTACTTC. As protein: CASSPRDLLPGETQYF.

This clonotype showed up just a few times. V is TRBV10-3 and J is TRBJ2-3; perhaps D is TRBD1 or TRBD2 (6 bases each). The CDR3 consists of 16 residues. V was pared by 0 bases and J by 2 bases, with 12 bases between. Germline values: CDR1 ENHRY, CDR2 SYGVKD. The CDR3 coding sequence is TGTGCCATCAGTGAGTCCGTCGGGGGCGTCACAGATACGCAGTATTTT. This codes for CAISESVGGVTDTQYF.

The sample holds a few counts of this clonotype. The J gene is TRBJ1-2, the V gene TRBV4-2, with D perhaps TRBD1 (5 bases). The V gene lost 1 base and the J gene lost 6 bases, with 21 bases spanning the gap. From germline, CDR1 is LGHNA and CDR2 YNFKEQ. The CDR3 sequence is 17 residues long. The CDR3 here is CASSQVVQARGSHGYTF. DNA of the CDR3: TGTGCCAGCAGCCAAGTAGTACAGGCCCGCGGGAGCCATGGCTACACCTTC.

The V call is TRBV20-1, the J call TRBJ1-2; a possible D gene is TRBD1 (5 bases). The CDR3 covers 13 residues. The V and J ends lost 6 bases and 5 bases respectively, with 16 bases between them. CDR1 and CDR2 from the germline V gene are DFQATT and SNEGSKA (reference sequence). The CDR3 DNA reads TGCAGTGCAATCCACAGGTTTGAGTATGGCTACACCTTC. Translating it yields CSAIHRFEYGYTF.

Points on this clonotype: One end of the junction is discordant with germline, which a read error may explain. The chain is built from TRBV20-1 and TRBJ1-6, with 7 bases fitting TRBD1. The germline V gene has CDR1 DFQATT and CDR2 SNEGSKA (reference sequence). The CDR3 length is 13 residues. CDR3 in amino acids: CSARPTGNSPPHF. The CDR3 region has the DNA TGCAGTGCACGCCCGACAGGGAATTCACCCCCCCACTTT.

The chain links TRBV18 to TRBJ1-2; D unclear. The V end lost 3 bases, the J end lost 1 base, and 9 bases lay between the germline ends. The CDR3 is 14 residues long. In germline, CDR1 is KGHSH, CDR2 LQKENI. For the CDR3, the DNA is TGTGCCAGCTCACCCACCCAGGATAACTATGGCTACACCTTC. This codes for CASSPTQDNYGYTF.

This clonotype was found many times. The chain links TRBV4-1 to TRBJ2-3; D ambiguous. V lost 2 bases, J lost 2 bases, and 8 bases lay in between. Germline assignment: CDR1 MGHRA and CDR2 YSYEKL. The CDR3 sequence is 14 residues long. CDR3 loop: CASSQLASTDTQYF. Written as DNA, the CDR3 is TGCGCCAGCAGCCAACTGGCGTCCACAGATACGCAGTATTTT.

This clonotype was counted only a few times. This chain joins TRBV13 and TRBJ2-7; perhaps TRBD1 as D (5 bases). Trimming left V 7 bases short and J 2 bases short, with 15 bases between. Germline V CDR1 and CDR2: PRHDT, FYEKMQ (reference sequence). The CDR3 runs to 14 residues. The CDR3 DNA is TGTGCCAGCAACTCGCGGCAGGGTCCCTACGAGCAGTACTTC. It encodes CASNSRQGPYEQYF.

The rearrangement joins TRBV20-1 to TRBJ2-5; D ambiguous. CDR3 length: 12 residues. CDR1 is DFQATT and CDR2 is SNEGSKA in the germline V gene (reference sequence). Trimming took 6 bases from V and 4 from J, leaving 12 bases between them. CDR3 sequence reads: CSAKLGPETQYF. The CDR3, as DNA: TGCAGTGCGAAACTGGGCCCAGAGACCCAGTACTTC.

This clonotype appeared a few times. CDR3 sequence: CAAGQSTDTQYF. The CDR3 DNA reads TGTGCCGCGGGGCAGAGCACAGATACGCAGTATTTT. The chain combines TRBV12-3 or TRBV12-4 with TRBJ2-3, with D maybe TRBD2 (6 bases). The CDR3 is 12 amino acids. Trimming removed 11 bases at V and 0 bases at J, with 9 bases between.

This chain joins TRBV5-6 and TRBJ1-1, with 7 bases matching TRBD1. Germline V gene lookup returns CDR1 SGHDT and CDR2 YYEEEE. The CDR3 is made up of 15 amino acids. After removal of 2 bases from V and 0 bases from J, the junction contained 4 bases not matched to a gene. CDR3 protein: CASSFLGQLNTEAFF. CDR3 in DNA: TGTGCCAGCAGCTTCTTGGGACAGCTGAACACTGAAGCTTTCTTT. Together with reference TRBV5-6 and TRBJ1-1, the CDR3 gives the full variable domain: DAGVTQSPTHLIKTRGQQVTLRCSPKSGHDTVSWYQQALGQGPQFIFQYYEEEERQRGNFPDRFSGHQFPNYSSELNVNALLLGDSALYLCASSFLGQLNTEAFFGQGTRLTVV.

This chain links TRBV6-5 with TRBJ2-1, with D tentatively TRBD1 (6 bases). Trimming took off 2 bases at V and 7 bases at J, with 21 bases between the two ends. The CDR3 loop spans 17 amino acids. Germline V gene sequence: CDR1 MNHEY, CDR2 SVGAGI. The CDR3 DNA follows: TGTGCCAGCAGTTACCACGATACGACAGGAATAGGGAATGAGCAGTTCTTC. It translates to CASSYHDTTGIGNEQFF.

This sequence joins TRBV2 and TRBJ2-7; D gene unclear. The CDR3 runs to 13 residues. The ends were cut back, 5 bases at V and 6 bases at J, with 14 bases in the middle. Germline CDR1 and CDR2: SNHLY and FYNNEI. In DNA form, the CDR3 reads TGTGCCAGCAGTTCGAGACGTTTAGGCGAGCAGTACTTC. Protein product: CASSSRRLGEQYF.

The rearrangement links TRBV7-2 to TRBJ2-7, with D hard to call. Germline-derived CDR1 and CDR2 are SGHTA and FQGNSA. The CDR3 length is 14 residues. V lost 3 bases and J 3 bases, leaving 12 bases between the germline ends. The CDR3, as DNA: TGTGCCAGCAGCTTTTATGCCTCCTACTACGAGCAGTACTTC. Translation: CASSFYASYYEQYF.